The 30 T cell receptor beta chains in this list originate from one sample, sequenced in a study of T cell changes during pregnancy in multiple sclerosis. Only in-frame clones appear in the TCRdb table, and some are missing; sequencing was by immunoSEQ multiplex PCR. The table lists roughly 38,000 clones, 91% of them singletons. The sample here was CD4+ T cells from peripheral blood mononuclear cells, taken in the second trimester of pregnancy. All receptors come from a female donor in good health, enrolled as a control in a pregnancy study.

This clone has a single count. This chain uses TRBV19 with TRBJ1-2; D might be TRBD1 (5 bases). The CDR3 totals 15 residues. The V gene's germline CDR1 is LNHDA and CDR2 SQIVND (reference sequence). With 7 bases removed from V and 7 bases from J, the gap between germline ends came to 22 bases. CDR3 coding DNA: TGTGCCAGTACAAGACCAGGGACTACGGTCCCTGGCTACACCTTC. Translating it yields CASTRPGTTVPGYTF.

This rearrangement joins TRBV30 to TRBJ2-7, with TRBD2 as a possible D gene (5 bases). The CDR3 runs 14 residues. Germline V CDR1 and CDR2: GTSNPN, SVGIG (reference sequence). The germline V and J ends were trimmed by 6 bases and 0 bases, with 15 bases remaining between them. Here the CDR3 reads CACPRLSNSYEQYF. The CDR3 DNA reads TGTGCCTGCCCCAGACTATCAAACTCCTACGAGCAGTACTTC. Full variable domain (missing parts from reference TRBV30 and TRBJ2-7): SQTIHQWPATLVQPVGSPLSLECTVEGTSNPNLYWYRQAAGRGLQLLFYSVGIGQISSEVPQNLSASRPQDRQFILSSKKLLLSDSGFYLCACPRLSNSYEQYFGPGTRLTVT.

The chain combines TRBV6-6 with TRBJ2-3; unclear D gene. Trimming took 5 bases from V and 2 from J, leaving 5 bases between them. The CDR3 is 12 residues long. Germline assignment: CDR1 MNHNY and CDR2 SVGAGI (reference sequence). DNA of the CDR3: TGTGCCAGCAGTACTACCACAGATACGCAGTATTTT. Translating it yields CASSTTTDTQYF.

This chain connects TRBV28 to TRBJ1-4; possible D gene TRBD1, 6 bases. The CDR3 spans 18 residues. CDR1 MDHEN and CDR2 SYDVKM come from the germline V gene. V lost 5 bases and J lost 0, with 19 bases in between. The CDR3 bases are TGTGCCAGCAGTCGCCCGGGACACCGAGCTGCAACTAATGAAAAACTGTTTTTT. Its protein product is CASSRPGHRAATNEKLFF.

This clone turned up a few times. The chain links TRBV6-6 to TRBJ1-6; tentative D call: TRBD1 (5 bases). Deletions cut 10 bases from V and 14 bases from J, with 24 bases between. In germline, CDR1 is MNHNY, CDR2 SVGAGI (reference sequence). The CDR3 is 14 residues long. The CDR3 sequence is CATSTGPNGGALHF. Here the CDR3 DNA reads TGTGCCACCAGCACCGGACCGAACGGAGGGGCCCTCCACTTT.

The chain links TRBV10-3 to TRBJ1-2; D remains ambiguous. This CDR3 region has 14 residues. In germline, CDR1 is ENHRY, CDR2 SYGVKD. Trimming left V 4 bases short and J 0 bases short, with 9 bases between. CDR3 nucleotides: TGTGCCATCAGTGGGAGCTTAGCTAACTATGGCTACACCTTC. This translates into CAISGSLANYGYTF.

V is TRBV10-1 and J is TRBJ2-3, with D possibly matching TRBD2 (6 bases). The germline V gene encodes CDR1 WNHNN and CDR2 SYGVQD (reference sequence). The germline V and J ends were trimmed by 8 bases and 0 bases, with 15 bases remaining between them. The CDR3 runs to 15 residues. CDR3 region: CASRLGAGSTDTQYF. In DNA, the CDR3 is TGCGCCAGCCGCCTCGGCGCGGGGAGCACAGATACGCAGTATTTT.

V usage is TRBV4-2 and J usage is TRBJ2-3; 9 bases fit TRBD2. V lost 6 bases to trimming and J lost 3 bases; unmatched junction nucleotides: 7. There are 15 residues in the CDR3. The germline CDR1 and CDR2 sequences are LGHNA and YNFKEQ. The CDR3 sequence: CASSAGAGGTDTQYF. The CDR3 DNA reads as TGTGCCAGCAGTGCCGGGGCGGGAGGGACAGATACGCAGTATTTT.

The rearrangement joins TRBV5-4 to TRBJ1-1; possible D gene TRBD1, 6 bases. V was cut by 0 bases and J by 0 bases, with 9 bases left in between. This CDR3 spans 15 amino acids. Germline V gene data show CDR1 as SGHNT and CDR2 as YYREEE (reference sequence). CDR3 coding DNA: TGTGCCAGCAGCTTGGAGGGGACAATGAACACTGAAGCTTTCTTT. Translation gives CASSLEGTMNTEAFF.

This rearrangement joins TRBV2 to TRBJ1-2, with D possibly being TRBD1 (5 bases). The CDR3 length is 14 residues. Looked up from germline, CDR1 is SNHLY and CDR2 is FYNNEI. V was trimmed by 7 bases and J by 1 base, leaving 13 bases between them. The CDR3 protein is CASTETAYNYGYTF. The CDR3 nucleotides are TGTGCCAGCACCGAGACAGCTTATAACTATGGCTACACCTTC.

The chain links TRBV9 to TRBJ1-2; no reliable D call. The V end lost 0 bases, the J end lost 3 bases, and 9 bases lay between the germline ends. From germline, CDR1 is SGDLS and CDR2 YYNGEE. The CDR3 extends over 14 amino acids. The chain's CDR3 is CASSVGWGDYGYTF. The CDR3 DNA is TGTGCCAGCAGCGTAGGGTGGGGAGACTATGGCTACACCTTC.

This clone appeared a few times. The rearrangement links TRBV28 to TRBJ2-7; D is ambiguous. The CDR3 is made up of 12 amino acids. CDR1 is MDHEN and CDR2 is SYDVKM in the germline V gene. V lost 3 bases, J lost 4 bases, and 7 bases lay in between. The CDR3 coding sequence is TGTGCCAGCAGTTTGGCAGCGTACGAGCAGTACTTC. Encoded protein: CASSLAAYEQYF.

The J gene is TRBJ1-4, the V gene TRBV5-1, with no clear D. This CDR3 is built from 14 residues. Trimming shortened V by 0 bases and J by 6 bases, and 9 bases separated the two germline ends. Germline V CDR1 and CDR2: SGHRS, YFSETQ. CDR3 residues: CASSLGGPYEKLFF. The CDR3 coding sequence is TGCGCCAGCAGCTTGGGAGGGCCCTATGAAAAACTGTTTTTT.

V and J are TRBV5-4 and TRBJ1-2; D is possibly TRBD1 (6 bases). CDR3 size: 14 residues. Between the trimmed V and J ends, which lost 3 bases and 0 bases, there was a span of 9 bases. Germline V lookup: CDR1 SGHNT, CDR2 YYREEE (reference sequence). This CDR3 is CASSSRDTNYGYTF. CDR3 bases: TGTGCCAGCAGCTCCCGGGACACTAACTATGGCTACACCTTC.

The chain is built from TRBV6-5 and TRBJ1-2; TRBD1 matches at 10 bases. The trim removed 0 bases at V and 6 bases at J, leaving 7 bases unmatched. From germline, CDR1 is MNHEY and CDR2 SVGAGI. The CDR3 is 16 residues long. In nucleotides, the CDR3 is TGTGCCAGCAGTTACTCAACCGGGACAGGGGTACATGGCTACACCTTC. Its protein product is CASSYSTGTGVHGYTF.

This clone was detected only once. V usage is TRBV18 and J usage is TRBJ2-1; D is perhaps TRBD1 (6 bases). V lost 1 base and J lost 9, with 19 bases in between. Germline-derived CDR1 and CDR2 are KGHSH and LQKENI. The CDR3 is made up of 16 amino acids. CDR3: CASSPLTGSGVLEQFF. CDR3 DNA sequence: TGTGCCAGCTCACCACTGACAGGATCAGGAGTTCTTGAGCAGTTCTTC.

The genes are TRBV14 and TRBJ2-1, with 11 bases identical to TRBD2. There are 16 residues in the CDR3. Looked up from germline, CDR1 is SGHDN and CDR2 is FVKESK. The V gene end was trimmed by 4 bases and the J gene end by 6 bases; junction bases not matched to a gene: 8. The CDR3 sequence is CASSLLGGTSGNEQFF. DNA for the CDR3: TGTGCCAGCAGCCTTCTGGGAGGGACTAGCGGCAATGAGCAGTTCTTC.

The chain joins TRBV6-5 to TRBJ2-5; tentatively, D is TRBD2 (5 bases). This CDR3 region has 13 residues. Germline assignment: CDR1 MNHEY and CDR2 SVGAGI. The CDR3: CATKPGEQETQYF. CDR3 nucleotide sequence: TGTGCTACCAAACCCGGGGAACAAGAGACCCAGTACTTC.

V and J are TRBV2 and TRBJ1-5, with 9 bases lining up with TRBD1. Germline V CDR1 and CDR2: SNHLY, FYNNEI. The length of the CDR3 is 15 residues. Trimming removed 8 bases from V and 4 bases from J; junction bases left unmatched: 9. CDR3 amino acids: CASRGQGLLNQPQHF. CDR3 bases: TGTGCCAGCCGGGGACAGGGATTATTGAATCAGCCCCAGCATTTT.

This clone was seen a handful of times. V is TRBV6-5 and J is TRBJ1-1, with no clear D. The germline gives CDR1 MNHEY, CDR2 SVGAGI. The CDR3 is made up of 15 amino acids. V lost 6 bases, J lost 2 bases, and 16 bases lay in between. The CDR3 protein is CASSKEYTANTEAFF. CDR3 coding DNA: TGTGCCAGCAGCAAGGAGTACACGGCAAACACTGAAGCTTTCTTT.

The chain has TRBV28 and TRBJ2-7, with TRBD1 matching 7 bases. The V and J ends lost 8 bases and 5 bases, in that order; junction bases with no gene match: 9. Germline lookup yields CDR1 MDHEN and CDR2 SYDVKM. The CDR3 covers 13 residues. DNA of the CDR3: TGTGCCAGCGGCCCGACAGGGTGGGACGAGCAGTACTTC. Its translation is CASGPTGWDEQYF.

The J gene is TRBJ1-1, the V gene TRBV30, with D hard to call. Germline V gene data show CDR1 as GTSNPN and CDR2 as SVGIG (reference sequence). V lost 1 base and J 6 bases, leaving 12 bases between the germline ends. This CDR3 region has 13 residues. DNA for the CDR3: TGTGCCTGGAGTGCGAGGGTAAGGTCTGAAGCTTTCTTT. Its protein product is CAWSARVRSEAFF. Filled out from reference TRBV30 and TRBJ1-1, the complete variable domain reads SQTIHQWPATLVQPVGSPLSLECTVEGTSNPNLYWYRQAAGRGLQLLFYSVGIGQISSEVPQNLSASRPQDRQFILSSKKLLLSDSGFYLCAWSARVRSEAFFGQGTRLTVV.

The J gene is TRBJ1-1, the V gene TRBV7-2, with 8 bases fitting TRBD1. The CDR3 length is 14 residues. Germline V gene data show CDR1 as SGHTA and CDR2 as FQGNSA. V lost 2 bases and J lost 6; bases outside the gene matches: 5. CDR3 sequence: CASSLTGGDPEAFF. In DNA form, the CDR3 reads TGTGCCAGCAGCTTAACAGGGGGGGACCCTGAAGCTTTCTTT. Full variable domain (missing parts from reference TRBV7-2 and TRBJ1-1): GAGVSQSPSNKVTEKGKDVELRCDPISGHTALYWYRQSLGQGLEFLIYFQGNSAPDKSGLPSDRFSAERTGGSVSTLTIQRTQQEDSAVYLCASSLTGGDPEAFFGQGTRLTVV.

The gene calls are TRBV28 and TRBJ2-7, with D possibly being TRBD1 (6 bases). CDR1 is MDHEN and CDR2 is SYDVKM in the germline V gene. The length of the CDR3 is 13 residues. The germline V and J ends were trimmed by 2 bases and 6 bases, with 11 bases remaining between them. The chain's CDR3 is CASSLIGGSEQYF. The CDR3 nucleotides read TGTGCCAGCAGTTTAATAGGGGGTTCCGAGCAGTACTTC.

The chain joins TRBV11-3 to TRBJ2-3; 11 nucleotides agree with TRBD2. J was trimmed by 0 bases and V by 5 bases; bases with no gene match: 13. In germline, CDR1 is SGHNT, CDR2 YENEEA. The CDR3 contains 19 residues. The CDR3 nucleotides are TGTGCCAGCAGCCCCCCGGGGACTAGCGGCACGGCGAGCACAGATACGCAGTATTTT. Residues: CASSPPGTSGTASTDTQYF.

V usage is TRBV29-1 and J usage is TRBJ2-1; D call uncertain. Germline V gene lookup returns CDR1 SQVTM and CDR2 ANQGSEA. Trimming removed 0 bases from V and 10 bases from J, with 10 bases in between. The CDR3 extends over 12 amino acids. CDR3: CSVEDVVREQFF. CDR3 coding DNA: TGCAGCGTTGAAGATGTCGTCAGGGAGCAGTTCTTC.

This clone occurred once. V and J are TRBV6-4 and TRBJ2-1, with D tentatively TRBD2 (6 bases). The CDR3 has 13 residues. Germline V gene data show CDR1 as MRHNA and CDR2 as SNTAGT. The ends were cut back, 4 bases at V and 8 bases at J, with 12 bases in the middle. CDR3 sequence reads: CASSVEGRYEQFF. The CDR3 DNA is TGTGCCAGCAGTGTCGAGGGGAGGTATGAGCAGTTCTTC.

Here the CDR3 DNA reads TGTGCCAGCAGCTTTAGGCCAGACAGACGGAACACTGAAGCTTTCTTT. Its translation is CASSFRPDRRNTEAFF. V gene TRBV5-6 combines with J gene TRBJ1-1, with D perhaps TRBD1 (5 bases). The ends were cut back, 2 bases at V and 1 base at J, with 15 bases in the middle. The CDR3 contains 16 residues. Looked up from germline, CDR1 is SGHDT and CDR2 is YYEEEE.

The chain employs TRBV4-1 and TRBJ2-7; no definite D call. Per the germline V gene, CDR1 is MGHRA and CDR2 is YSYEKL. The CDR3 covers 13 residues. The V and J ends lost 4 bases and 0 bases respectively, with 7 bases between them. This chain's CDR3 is CASSLLFSYEQYF. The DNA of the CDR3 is TGCGCCAGCAGCCTGTTATTCTCCTACGAGCAGTACTTC.

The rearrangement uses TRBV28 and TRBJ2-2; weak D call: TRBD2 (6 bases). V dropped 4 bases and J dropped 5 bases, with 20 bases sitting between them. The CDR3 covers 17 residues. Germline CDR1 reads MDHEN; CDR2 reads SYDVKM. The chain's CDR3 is CASSSSGAGRGTGELFF. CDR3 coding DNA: TGTGCCAGCAGTTCAAGCGGCGCGGGCCGGGGGACCGGGGAGCTGTTTTTT.